Listed here are 5 T cell receptor beta chains from one sample, sequenced in a study of blood T cell repertoires in COVID-19. This table comes from immunoSEQ multiplex PCR, and its TCRdb copy is limited to in-frame clones, with some not included. The sample shows about 230,000 clones, about 83% of them seen only once. Specimen: peripheral blood. Every receptor here comes from a woman in her 30s with COVID-19, enrolled during active disease.

This chain joins TRBV27 and TRBJ2-6, with D unclear. V lost 3 bases and J lost 0, with 3 bases in between. The germline gives CDR1 MNHEY, CDR2 SMNVEV (reference sequence). The CDR3 covers 14 residues. CDR3 amino acids: CASSFVSGANVLTF. For the CDR3, the DNA is TGTGCCAGCAGTTTCGTCTCTGGGGCCAACGTCCTGACTTTC.

This sequence joins TRBV29-1 and TRBJ2-1, with D maybe TRBD1 (6 bases). The length of the CDR3 is 17 residues. The germline CDR1 and CDR2 sequences are SQVTM and ANQGSEA. V lost 1 base, J lost 2 bases, and 18 bases lay in between. CDR3 region: CSVEGGVGTPPYNEQFF. The CDR3 nucleotides are TGCAGCGTTGAAGGTGGGGTTGGGACACCACCCTACAATGAGCAGTTCTTC.

The chain is built from TRBV5-1 and TRBJ2-3, with a tentative D call TRBD2 (6 bases). Looked up from germline, CDR1 is SGHRS and CDR2 is YFSETQ. With 4 bases removed from V and 2 bases from J, the gap between germline ends came to 17 bases. This CDR3 comprises 16 residues. CDR3 region: CASSPPGTPPTDTQYF. The CDR3 DNA reads TGCGCCAGCAGCCCCCCCGGGACTCCACCCACAGATACGCAGTATTTT.

V usage is TRBV27 and J usage is TRBJ1-2; D perhaps matches TRBD1 (6 bases). The V end was cut by 5 bases, the J end by 3 bases, with 22 bases between. CDR3 size: 17 residues. Germline values: CDR1 MNHEY, CDR2 SMNVEV (reference sequence). This CDR3 is CASSPYGGGGGDYGYTF. In DNA, the CDR3 is TGTGCCAGCAGTCCGTATGGGGGGGGTGGGGGCGACTATGGCTACACCTTC.

This clone was counted a single time. CDR3 DNA sequence: TGTGCCAGCAAGGACAGGGTGCGCACTGAAGCTTTCTTT. It yields the protein CASKDRVRTEAFF. The rearrangement links TRBV27 to TRBJ1-1; 8 bases are a match to TRBD1. This CDR3 is 13 amino acids long. Trimming removed 7 bases from V and 4 bases from J; junction bases left unmatched: 5. Germline V gives CDR1 MNHEY, CDR2 SMNVEV (reference sequence).